The TCR beta chain under discussion was sequenced for a study of blood T cell repertoires in COVID-19. About the research overall: Collection of acute and convalescent COVID-19 samples took place in the United States, Italy and Spain.

Original methodology: Estimation of nucleated cell counts was performed using reference gene primer amplification. Profiled with immunoSEQ multiplex PCR; TCRdb holds only in-frame clones, not every one. V, J and clone size are those of that table, while D and trimming were read from the DNA. The repertoire holds roughly 150,000 clones, roughly four fifths seen once, with roughly a fifth in the top ten. This CDR3 spans 16 amino acids. V lost 0 bases and J lost 6; bases outside the gene matches: 5. The germline V gene encodes CDR1 ENHRY and CDR2 SYGVKD. The rearrangement joins TRBV10-3 to TRBJ2-1; 10 positions agree with TRBD2. Sequenced material: peripheral blood. The receptor was derived from a woman aged 80 or over with acute or convalescent COVID-19. CDR3 protein: CAISESLAGVGNEQFF. The CDR3 DNA reads as TGTGCCATCAGTGAGTCCCTAGCGGGAGTGGGCAATGAGCAGTTCTTC.